What follows is one T cell receptor (beta chain) and its context. Its antigen remains unidentified. Cells designated naive CD8 were CD45RO-negative and were positively selected for CCR7, with terminally differentiated effector memory CD45RA+ cells excluded. Donation came from healthy HIV-negative adults that had no recent acute infections or vaccinations. These data belong to a study of shared clonotypes between healthy human individuals. At the level of the study: Used for every donor were three CD4 naive, three CD4 memory, two CD8 naive and one CD8 memory plate.

Regarding the study as a whole: Naive subsets tended to show greater estimated richness than memory subsets.

The assay was immunoSEQ multiplex PCR, and TCRdb's table has in-frame clones only and misses some. The sample shows about 2.2 million clones, 85% to 95% of them seen only once. The CDR3 sequence is 13 residues long. Germline V gene lookup returns CDR1 MDHEN and CDR2 SYDVKM. Trimming removed 10 bases at V and 1 base at J, with 13 bases between. V and J are TRBV28 and TRBJ1-1, with unresolved D. This TCR was sampled from a man younger than 35 in good health. Some clones in this sample may be carry-over from other donors' samples. Source material: naive CD8+ T cells from PBMCs. Here the CDR3 reads CATSVGRNTEAFF. Here the CDR3 DNA reads TGTGCCACCTCTGTTGGGAGGAACACTGAAGCTTTCTTT.